Listed here are 14 T cell receptor beta chains from one sample, sequenced in a study of blood T cell repertoires in COVID-19. Here immunoSEQ multiplex PCR was the method, and the copy in TCRdb shows in-frame clones only, minus some. Of fewer than 250,000 clones listed, approximately 85% are singletons. Sample: peripheral blood. These receptors came from a woman between 65 and 79 years old with acute or convalescent COVID-19.

This chain joins TRBV7-8 and TRBJ1-2; no firm D call. The V end was cut by 5 bases, the J end by 3 bases, with 22 bases between. The germline V gene has CDR1 SGHVS and CDR2 FQNEAQ. The CDR3 contains 17 residues. This CDR3 is CASSPLGGRGIDYGYTF. CDR3 DNA sequence: TGTGCCAGCAGCCCCCTAGGAGGACGGGGTATAGACTATGGCTACACCTTC. The full variable domain, with the rest looked up from reference TRBV7-8 and TRBJ1-2, is GAGVSQSPRYKVAKRGQDVALRCDPISGHVSLFWYQQALGQGPEFLTYFQNEAQLDKSGLPSDRFFAERPEGSVSTLKIQRTQQEDSAVYLCASSPLGGRGIDYGYTFGSGTRLTVV.

The CDR3 region has the DNA TGCGCCAGCAGCTTAACCGGGACAGGAGCCGACTATGGCTACACCTTC. As protein: CASSLTGTGADYGYTF. The genes are TRBV5-1 and TRBJ1-2, with TRBD1 matching over 8 bases. The CDR3 contains 16 residues. The germline gives CDR1 SGHRS, CDR2 YFSETQ. After removal of 2 bases from V and 3 bases from J, the junction contained 9 bases not matched to a gene.

The chain uses TRBV28 and TRBJ1-4; tentatively, D is TRBD1 (6 bases). Germline lookup yields CDR1 MDHEN and CDR2 SYDVKM. V shed 8 bases and J shed 8 bases, with 18 bases lying between them. CDR3 length: 14 amino acids. The CDR3 loop is CASVSGGPREKLFF. In DNA, the CDR3 is TGTGCCAGCGTCTCGGGGGGGCCTCGAGAAAAACTGTTTTTT.

V gene TRBV3-1 (or the pseudogene TRBV3-2) combines with J gene TRBJ2-3, with TRBD1 matching 8 bases. Trimming took 0 bases from V and 1 from J; bases not matched to a gene: 3. CDR3 length equals 16 residues. Germline V lookup: CDR1 LGHDT, CDR2 YNNKEL (reference sequence). Here the CDR3 reads CASSQDKTGGTDTQYF. In DNA form, the CDR3 reads TGTGCCAGCAGCCAAGATAAGACAGGGGGCACAGATACGCAGTATTTT.

The rearrangement joins TRBV6-1 to TRBJ2-1; 8 bases align to TRBD1. The CDR3 contains 15 residues. V lost 2 bases and J lost 3; bases outside the gene matches: 3. Germline assignment: CDR1 MNHNS and CDR2 SASEGT. CDR3 in amino acids: CASSERGTGYNEQFF. CDR3 sequence (DNA): TGTGCCAGCAGTGAACGGGGGACAGGCTACAATGAGCAGTTCTTC.

V is TRBV18 and J is TRBJ1-1; 9 bases line up with TRBD1. This CDR3 is built from 14 residues. V lost 4 bases, J lost 4 bases, and 4 bases stayed unmatched. Germline V lookup: CDR1 KGHSH, CDR2 LQKENI. CDR3 nucleotide sequence: TGTGCCAGCTCACAAGGGACAGGGAGCACTGAAGCTTTCTTT. Protein: CASSQGTGSTEAFF.

The chain uses TRBV24-1 and TRBJ1-1, with TRBD1 matching 9 bases. The ends lost 4 bases at V and 7 bases at J; junction bases unmatched: 3. CDR1 is KGHDR and CDR2 is SFDVKD in the germline V gene. The CDR3 covers 13 residues. The CDR3 region has the DNA TGTGCCACCAGTGACCCGACAGGGGGTGAAGCTTTCTTT. Translating it yields CATSDPTGGEAFF.

The rearrangement uses TRBV28 and TRBJ2-7; 8 nucleotides match TRBD2. The CDR3 has 14 residues. Per germline, CDR1 MDHEN and CDR2 SYDVKM. The trim removed 6 bases at V and 2 bases at J, leaving 6 bases unmatched. The CDR3 coding sequence is TGTGCCAGCAGGATAGCGGGGCTGGCCTACGAGCAGTACTTC. The encoded protein is CASRIAGLAYEQYF.

The CDR3 nucleotides are TGTGCCAGCAGCTTAGCTGCGGGGGGCTTTGAGCAGTTCTTC. The encoded protein is CASSLAAGGFEQFF. The chain joins TRBV7-2 to TRBJ2-1; 8 bases line up with TRBD2. J lost 9 bases, V lost 0 bases, and 4 bases had no gene match. This CDR3 is built from 14 residues. Germline-derived CDR1 and CDR2 are SGHTA and FQGNSA.

J is TRBJ2-3 and V is TRBV19, with 8 bases lining up with TRBD1. CDR1 and CDR2 (germline): LNHDA, SQIVND (reference sequence). The CDR3 is made up of 16 amino acids. The V and J ends lost 3 bases and 3 bases, in that order; junction bases with no gene match: 8. In DNA form, the CDR3 reads TGTGCCAGTAGTATGGTGGCAGGGGGCAGGACAGATACGCAGTATTTT. It codes for CASSMVAGGRTDTQYF.

Only one count was recorded for this clone. The chain couples TRBV7-2 to TRBJ2-5; 7 bases fit TRBD2. V gave up 1 base and J gave up 7 bases; unmatched junction bases: 6. The length of the CDR3 is 14 residues. Germline V lookup: CDR1 SGHTA, CDR2 FQGNSA. The CDR3 nucleotides read TGTGCCAGCAGCTTAGACGGCGGGAGCGGGACCCAGTACTTC. Translation gives CASSLDGGSGTQYF.

This clone was observed a single time. The chain couples TRBV7-8 to TRBJ1-3; D unclear. The CDR3 covers 14 residues. In germline, CDR1 is SGHVS, CDR2 FQNEAQ. Trimming took off 3 bases at V and 2 bases at J, with 8 bases between the two ends. The CDR3 coding sequence is TGTGCCAGCAGCTTCAGAATAACTGGAAACACCATATATTTT. Amino acid sequence: CASSFRITGNTIYF. The complete variable domain, with remaining parts taken from reference TRBV7-8 and TRBJ1-3, reads GAGVSQSPRYKVAKRGQDVALRCDPISGHVSLFWYQQALGQGPEFLTYFQNEAQLDKSGLPSDRFFAERPEGSVSTLKIQRTQQEDSAVYLCASSFRITGNTIYFGEGSWLTVV.

The chain combines TRBV7-9 with TRBJ2-7, with TRBD1 matching over 8 bases. The germline V gene encodes CDR1 SEHNR and CDR2 FQNEAQ (reference sequence). The junction had 8 bases not matched to a gene; V was cut back by 5 bases and J by 5 bases. CDR3 length: 14 residues. CDR3: CASSQTHRGNEQYF. CDR3 coding DNA: TGTGCCAGCAGCCAAACCCACAGGGGGAACGAGCAGTACTTC.

V gene TRBV19 combines with J gene TRBJ1-5; 9 nucleotides match TRBD1. The CDR3 extends over 16 amino acids. Germline trimming cut 2 bases from V and 2 bases from J; bases unmatched to any gene: 4. The germline CDR1 and CDR2 sequences are LNHDA and SQIVND (reference sequence). The CDR3 loop reads CASSILDRGGNQPQHF. The CDR3 DNA sequence: TGTGCCAGTAGTATACTCGACAGGGGGGGCAATCAGCCCCAGCATTTT.